The clone carrying this T cell receptor (beta chain) was observed a few times. These data belong to a study of blood T cells in healthy people across ages. V was cut by 8 bases and J by 2 bases, with 15 bases left in between. The CDR3 extends over 14 amino acids. CDR1 and CDR2 from the germline V gene are SNHLY and FYNNEI. With a J-beta primer mix and a sample-barcoded 5' primer, a second PCR ran 7 to 11 cycles. TCRdb recomputed calls from the 5' RACE reads with MiXCR, one row per CDR3 protein. The table has approximately 1,100,000 distinct CDR3 sequences, 40% to 45% seen once. The sequence came from an older woman in good health. Material for sequencing was blood. The chain has TRBV2 and TRBJ2-5; D uncertain. The CDR3 bases are TGTGCCAGCGCCCGAGATGAGAAACAAGAGACCCAGTACTTC. Translation gives CASARDEKQETQYF.